The 4 T cell receptor beta chains in this list originate from one sample, sequenced in a study of blood T cells in healthy people across ages. For the second PCR, which ran for roughly 7 to 11 cycles, a sample-barcoded 5' primer and a J-beta primer mix were used. TCRdb called the 5' RACE reads again in MiXCR, with one record for every CDR3 protein. This sample has approximately 730,000 distinct CDR3 sequences, with approximately 39% found just once. The sequenced sample was blood. Receptors were obtained from a woman aged 55-69 years in good health.

CDR3 loop: CASSWGRREQYF. CDR3 nucleotides: TGTGCCAGCAGCTGGGGGCGGAGGGAGCAGTACTTC. The chain uses TRBV5-6 and TRBJ2-7; perhaps TRBD1 as D (6 bases). The V and J ends lost 3 bases and 7 bases respectively, with 11 bases between them. Germline V gives CDR1 SGHDT, CDR2 YYEEEE. This CDR3 contains 12 residues.

V usage is TRBV12-3 or TRBV12-4 and J usage is TRBJ1-2; a weak D match, TRBD1 (5 bases). Trimming pared 3 bases from V and 6 bases from J, leaving 20 bases between. The CDR3 has 16 amino acids. DNA of the CDR3: TGTGCCAGCAGTTTGGGGCTAATCCCCGCGGGCGATGGCTACACCTTC. Translated: CASSLGLIPAGDGYTF.

The rearrangement joins TRBV6-2 or TRBV6-3 to TRBJ2-1; D may match TRBD1 or TRBD2 (5 bases each). The CDR3 runs 13 residues. The germline CDR1 and CDR2 sequences are MNHEY and SVGEGT. V was clipped by 9 bases and J by 9 bases, with 18 bases between them. DNA of the CDR3: TGTGCCAGTTCACAACGAGGTGGGGGTGAGCAGTTCTTC. Translating gives CASSQRGGGEQFF.

Points on this clonotype: Germline is not matched at one junction end, which may reflect a read error. The rearrangement links TRBV15 to TRBJ2-1; the D gene is possibly TRBD2 (6 bases). Looked up from germline, CDR1 is LNHNV and CDR2 is YYDKDF (reference sequence). This CDR3 is 16 amino acids long. The CDR3 bases are TGTGCCACCGGCAGAGATGGGCAGCGGGCCCGCAATGAGCAGTTCTTC. This gives the protein CATGRDGQRARNEQFF.